The present entry profiles one TCR beta chain with its context. This sample stems from a study of control samples from healthy donors and cancer patients. This CDR3 is 13 amino acids long. Trimming stripped 6 bases from V and 4 bases from J, with 11 bases between. The V gene's germline CDR1 is SGHRS and CDR2 YFSETQ. Profiled with immunoSEQ multiplex PCR; TCRdb holds only in-frame clones, not every one. The sample records 90,000 to 100,000 clones, about four fifths being singletons. Sequencing used blood. This receptor was taken from a man aged 60 to 69 in good health. The chain joins TRBV5-1 to TRBJ1-3; D is uncertain. The CDR3 sequence is CASTNREGNTIYF. The CDR3 DNA reads TGCGCCAGCACTAACCGGGAAGGAAACACCATATATTTT.